A selection of T cell receptor beta chains follows, all from one sample in a study of cytomegalovirus exposure and HLA in healthy donors. Assay: immunoSEQ multiplex PCR; the TCRdb copy retains only in-frame clones and omits some. The table includes around 150,000 clones, about 75% detected once. The sequencing input was PBMCs. The receptors stem from a male donor in good health and CMV-seronegative. Each CDR3 is given with its conserved first and last residue. Each record gives: J gene, V gene, clone size, D gene, CDR3 DNA, CDR3 protein. D genes are given only for firm matches. Not all rows give a size; the values are once, few, many and, for expanded clones, a class.

J: TRBJ2-3
V: TRBV7-2
size: -
D: TRBD2
DNA: TGTGCCAGCAGCTTAGGAACTAGCGGGGCACAGGGAGTGCAGTATTTT
CDR3: CASSLGTSGAQGVQYF

J: TRBJ2-7
V: TRBV5-8
size: few
D: -
DNA: TGTGCCAGCAGCCAAGAGGAAGGGGCCTCGGGCTACGAGCAGTACTTC
CDR3: CASSQEEGASGYEQYF

J: TRBJ1-5
V: TRBV6-1
size: -
D: -
DNA: TGTGCCAGCAGGTACCACAGGGCGAGCAATCAGCCCCAGCATTTT
CDR3: CASRYHRASNQPQHF

J: TRBJ2-1
V: TRBV27
size: -
D: -
DNA: TGTGCCAGCAGTTTGGGGGGATTGGCCAATGAGCAGTTCTTC
CDR3: CASSLGGLANEQFF

J: TRBJ1-2
V: TRBV7-9
size: -
D: TRBD1
DNA: TGTGCCAGCAGCTTAGCCCCCAGGGGGCTATATGGCTACACCTTC
CDR3: CASSLAPRGLYGYTF

J: TRBJ2-2
V: TRBV11-2
size: once
D: -
DNA: TGTGCCAGCAGCTTAGATCTGGGCAGCGGGGAGCTGTTTTTT
CDR3: CASSLDLGSGELFF

J: TRBJ2-5
V: TRBV30
size: -
D: -
DNA: TGTGCCTGGACCCCTTACCAAGAGACCCAGTACTTC
CDR3: CAWTPYQETQYF

J: TRBJ1-1
V: TRBV30
size: once
D: -
DNA: TGTGCCTGGAGTCTTAGTTGGGCCGATATGAACACTGAAGCTTTCTTT
CDR3: CAWSLSWADMNTEAFF

J: TRBJ2-3
V: TRBV2
size: -
D: -
DNA: TGTGCCAGCAGGGACTACCTCTCAGGCACAGATACGCAGTATTTT
CDR3: CASRDYLSGTDTQYF

J: TRBJ2-7
V: TRBV19
size: -
D: -
DNA: TGTGCCAGTAGTTTCGGGGGGCCTACCTACGAGCAGTACTTC
CDR3: CASSFGGPTYEQYF

J: TRBJ1-5
V: TRBV14
size: -
D: -
DNA: TGTGCCAGCAGCCAAGACCACAGGAGGCCCCAGCATTTT
CDR3: CASSQDHRRPQHF

J: TRBJ1-5
V: TRBV30
size: -
D: -
DNA: TGTGCCTGGAGTGTTTTCCTTAGCAATCAGCCCCAGCATTTT
CDR3: CAWSVFLSNQPQHF

J: TRBJ1-1
V: TRBV10-3
size: -
D: -
DNA: TGTGCCATCAGTTCGGGGAAGCCACTGAACACTGAAGCTTTCTTT
CDR3: CAISSGKPLNTEAFF

J: TRBJ1-5
V: TRBV2
size: -
D: TRBD1
DNA: TGTGCCAGCAGGGGACAGAGTTATAGCAATCAGCCCCAGCATTTT
CDR3: CASRGQSYSNQPQHF

J: TRBJ1-5
V: TRBV6-6
size: -
D: -
DNA: TGTGCCAGCAGCACCGGGGTCGTGGGACAGCCCCAGCATTTT
CDR3: CASSTGVVGQPQHF